A selection of T cell receptor beta chains follows, all from one sample in a study of blood T cell repertoires in COVID-19. Sequenced by immunoSEQ multiplex PCR; TCRdb stores in-frame clones only, minus some. Altogether about 300,000 clones are present, around 88% being singletons, with the ten largest covering more than 6.5%. The sample was peripheral blood. Receptor source: a woman aged 25 to 39 who had recovered from COVID-19. Both conserved end residues are part of each CDR3. Each record gives: D gene, J gene, V gene, clone size, CDR3 DNA, CDR3 protein. A D gene is named only where the DNA matches it firmly. Not every row has a clone size; where given, it reads once, few, many or a size class.

D: -
J: TRBJ1-1
V: TRBV2
size: -
DNA: TGTGCCAGCAGTGTATTTGGGCCTAACACTGAAGCTTTCTTT
CDR3: CASSVFGPNTEAFF

D: TRBD2
J: TRBJ2-7
V: TRBV28
size: few
DNA: TGTGCCAGCACTGTCGGGACTAGCGGGGGTTACGAGCAGTACTTC
CDR3: CASTVGTSGGYEQYF

D: TRBD1
J: TRBJ1-6
V: TRBV30
size: -
DNA: TGTGCCTGGAGTACACTCGGGACAGGGAATTCACCCCTCCACTTT
CDR3: CAWSTLGTGNSPLHF

D: TRBD2
J: TRBJ2-1
V: TRBV30
size: -
DNA: TGTGCCTGGTCCGCTAGCGGTGAGCAGTTCTTC
CDR3: CAWSASGEQFF

D: TRBD1
J: TRBJ1-3
V: TRBV7-3
size: -
DNA: TGTGCCAGCAGGTCGGACAGGGATACTGGAAACACCATATATTTT
CDR3: CASRSDRDTGNTIYF

D: -
J: TRBJ1-1
V: TRBV30
size: -
DNA: TGTGCCTGGAGTGGCCTTTGGGGGCAAGCTTTCTTT
CDR3: CAWSGLWGQAFF

D: TRBD1
J: TRBJ2-1
V: TRBV6-2/TRBV6-3
size: -
DNA: TGTGCCAGCAGTTACAGGGGGCACAATGAGCAGTTCTTC
CDR3: CASSYRGHNEQFF

D: -
J: TRBJ2-1
V: TRBV28
size: -
DNA: TGTGCCAGCAGTTTTTGGGGCGTGGGGCAGGGAAAATACAATGAGCAGTTCTTC
CDR3: CASSFWGVGQGKYNEQFF

D: TRBD2
J: TRBJ2-7
V: TRBV28
size: -
DNA: TGTGCCAGCAGTTCAGACAGCGGGACGTTCGAGCAGTACTTC
CDR3: CASSSDSGTFEQYF

D: -
J: TRBJ2-1
V: TRBV28
size: -
DNA: TGTGCCAGCGGATCAGGGGCATACAATGAGCAGTTCTTC
CDR3: CASGSGAYNEQFF

D: TRBD2
J: TRBJ2-3
V: TRBV10-3
size: -
DNA: TGTGCCATCAGTGAGTCCCTAGCGGGGGCCACAGATACGCAGTATTTT
CDR3: CAISESLAGATDTQYF

D: -
J: TRBJ1-5
V: TRBV2
size: once
DNA: TGTGCCAGCAGTGAAGGTAACGACCGCCGAGGACAGCCCCAGCATTTT
CDR3: CASSEGNDRRGQPQHF

D: -
J: TRBJ2-7
V: TRBV28
size: -
DNA: TGTGCCAGCAGTCAGACTCCGTCCTACGAGCAGTACTTC
CDR3: CASSQTPSYEQYF

D: -
J: TRBJ2-1
V: TRBV6-6
size: -
DNA: TGTGCCAGCAGCTCTCGAAACAACCCCCGGGGCAATGAGCAGTTCTTC
CDR3: CASSSRNNPRGNEQFF

D: TRBD1
J: TRBJ2-7
V: TRBV4-1
size: -
DNA: TGCGCCAGCAGCCAAGATCCGGGACAGGGGGACGAGCAGTACTTC
CDR3: CASSQDPGQGDEQYF

D: -
J: TRBJ2-1
V: TRBV10-3
size: -
DNA: TGTGCCACCAGCGGCGGGGACAATGAGCAGTTCTTC
CDR3: CATSGGDNEQFF

D: -
J: TRBJ1-4
V: TRBV28
size: once
DNA: TGTGCCAGCAGTTTGTCAGGCCATGAAAAACTGTTTTTT
CDR3: CASSLSGHEKLFF

D: TRBD1
J: TRBJ2-1
V: TRBV5-1
size: -
DNA: TGCGCCAGCAGCGGAGACAGGGGGAGAAATGAGCAGTTCTTC
CDR3: CASSGDRGRNEQFF

D: TRBD1
J: TRBJ1-6
V: TRBV7-9
size: -
DNA: TGTGCCAGCAGCTTAGTAGGGGCTGGACAGGGGGCGCAGCCCCTCCACTTT
CDR3: CASSLVGAGQGAQPLHF

D: -
J: TRBJ1-5
V: TRBV2
size: -
DNA: TGTGCCAGCAGTGAAGTAAGGGGTCCCAATCAGCCCCAGCATTTT
CDR3: CASSEVRGPNQPQHF

D: -
J: TRBJ2-7
V: TRBV18
size: -
DNA: TGTGCCAGCTCACTACCGGACAGTTTGGGATACGAGCAGTACTTC
CDR3: CASSLPDSLGYEQYF

D: TRBD2
J: TRBJ2-5
V: TRBV5-1
size: -
DNA: TGCGCCAGCAGCTTGTTAAGCGGGGGGGTCGGAGAGACCCAGTACTTC
CDR3: CASSLLSGGVGETQYF

D: -
J: TRBJ1-5
V: TRBV6-2/TRBV6-3
size: -
DNA: TGTGCCAGCAGTGACAGCGGCAATCAGCCCCAGCATTTT
CDR3: CASSDSGNQPQHF

D: TRBD2
J: TRBJ2-5
V: TRBV19
size: -
DNA: TGTGCCAGTAGTGAAGTCGGGACTAGACAGACCCAGTACTTC
CDR3: CASSEVGTRQTQYF

D: -
J: TRBJ1-3
V: TRBV3-1/TRBV3-2
size: -
DNA: TGTGCCAGCAGCCAAGGAGGTTGGAGCACCATATATTTT
CDR3: CASSQGGWSTIYF

D: -
J: TRBJ1-2
V: TRBV27
size: -
DNA: TGTGCCAGCAGTTTCGGGGGGGCGGACTATGGCTACACCTTC
CDR3: CASSFGGADYGYTF

D: -
J: TRBJ1-6
V: TRBV2
size: once
DNA: TGTGCCAGCAGGGGGCCTTCACCCCTCCACTTT
CDR3: CASRGPSPLHF

D: TRBD1
J: TRBJ2-7
V: TRBV4-2
size: -
DNA: TGTGCCAGCAGCCAACCGGGACAGGGAAATTACGAGCAGTACTTC
CDR3: CASSQPGQGNYEQYF

D: TRBD1
J: TRBJ2-7
V: TRBV20-1
size: -
DNA: TGCAGTGCTAGTTTAACAGGGGTCGCCTACGAGCAGTACTTC
CDR3: CSASLTGVAYEQYF

D: -
J: TRBJ2-1
V: TRBV4-2
size: -
DNA: TGTGCCAGCAGCCAAGAGTTGGGGCCCTACAATGAGCAGTTCTTC
CDR3: CASSQELGPYNEQFF

D: TRBD2
J: TRBJ2-1
V: TRBV27
size: -
DNA: TGTGCCAGCGGTACTAGCGGGGGGGAAAATGAGCAGTTCTTC
CDR3: CASGTSGGENEQFF

D: -
J: TRBJ2-5
V: TRBV5-1
size: -
DNA: TGCGCCAGCAGCCTGGTCCCACAGCCCCTAGAGACCCAGTACTTC
CDR3: CASSLVPQPLETQYF

D: TRBD2
J: TRBJ2-5
V: TRBV4-2
size: -
DNA: TGTGCCAGCAGCCTTGGGACTAGCGGGGGGGGGAGAGAGACCCAGTACTTC
CDR3: CASSLGTSGGGRETQYF

D: -
J: TRBJ2-2
V: TRBV10-3
size: few
DNA: TGTGCCATCACCCCCGGAGGGAAGCGAGCCGGGGAGCTGTTTTTT
CDR3: CAITPGGKRAGELFF

D: TRBD1
J: TRBJ1-4
V: TRBV27
size: -
DNA: TGTGCCAGCAGTTTGCGTCGGACAGGCTCTAATGAAAAACTGTTTTTT
CDR3: CASSLRRTGSNEKLFF

D: -
J: TRBJ2-7
V: TRBV28
size: -
DNA: TGTGCCAGCAGTTTAGGGATTGGACTCTCCTACGAGCAGTACTTC
CDR3: CASSLGIGLSYEQYF

D: TRBD2
J: TRBJ2-3
V: TRBV9
size: -
DNA: TGTGCCAGCAGCGGACTAGCGGGACTGGATACGCAGTATTTT
CDR3: CASSGLAGLDTQYF

D: TRBD1
J: TRBJ2-7
V: TRBV11-2
size: -
DNA: TGTGCCAGCAGCTCTCAGGGGGCGTACTACGAGCAGTACTTC
CDR3: CASSSQGAYYEQYF

D: TRBD2
J: TRBJ2-5
V: TRBV11-2
size: -
DNA: TGTGCCAGCAGCTTAGCGGAATGGACTAGCGGGGGGGTAGAGACCCAGTACTTC
CDR3: CASSLAEWTSGGVETQYF

D: TRBD1
J: TRBJ1-2
V: TRBV6-5
size: -
DNA: TGTGCCAGCAGTAAGGGACAGTCTAACTATGGCTACACCTTC
CDR3: CASSKGQSNYGYTF

D: -
J: TRBJ2-7
V: TRBV28
size: -
DNA: TGTGCCAGCAGTAGACAGGGAGGAACCTACGAGCAGTACTTC
CDR3: CASSRQGGTYEQYF

D: TRBD2
J: TRBJ2-7
V: TRBV28
size: -
DNA: TGTGCCAGCAAGACTCCGGGGGGGACCCCCTACGAGCAGTACTTC
CDR3: CASKTPGGTPYEQYF

D: -
J: TRBJ2-3
V: TRBV5-4
size: -
DNA: TGTGCCAGCAGCTTGGCGGACAGAGATACGCAGTATTTT
CDR3: CASSLADRDTQYF

D: TRBD1
J: TRBJ2-6
V: TRBV4-1
size: -
DNA: TGCGCCAGCAGCCTAACAGGGGGTCGAGGGGCCAACGTCCTGACTTTC
CDR3: CASSLTGGRGANVLTF

D: TRBD1
J: TRBJ2-1
V: TRBV29-1
size: -
DNA: TGCAGCGTTGAACCGGGACAGGGGCACAATGAGCAGTTCTTC
CDR3: CSVEPGQGHNEQFF

D: -
J: TRBJ1-5
V: TRBV28
size: -
DNA: TGTGCCAGCAGTTTACCCCCTCAGGGGCGAGGCAATCAGCCCCAGCATTTT
CDR3: CASSLPPQGRGNQPQHF